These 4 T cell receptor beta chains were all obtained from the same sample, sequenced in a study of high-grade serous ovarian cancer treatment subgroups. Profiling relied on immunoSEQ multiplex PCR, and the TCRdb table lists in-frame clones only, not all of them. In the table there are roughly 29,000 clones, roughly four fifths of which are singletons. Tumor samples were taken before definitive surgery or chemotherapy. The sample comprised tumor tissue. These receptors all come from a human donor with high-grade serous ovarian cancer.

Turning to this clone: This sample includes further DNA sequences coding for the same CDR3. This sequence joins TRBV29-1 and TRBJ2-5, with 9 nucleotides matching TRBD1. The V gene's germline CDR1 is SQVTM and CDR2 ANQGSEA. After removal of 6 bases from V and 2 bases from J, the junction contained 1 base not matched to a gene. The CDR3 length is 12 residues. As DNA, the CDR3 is TGCAGCGTGGACAGGGGACAAGAGACCCAGTACTTC. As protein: CSVDRGQETQYF. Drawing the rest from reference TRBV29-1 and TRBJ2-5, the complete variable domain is SAVISQKPSRDICQRGTSLTIQCQVDSQVTMMFWYRQQPGQSLTLIATANQGSEATYESGFVIDKFPISRPNLTFSTLTVSNMSPEDSSIYLCSVDRGQETQYFGPGTRLLVL.

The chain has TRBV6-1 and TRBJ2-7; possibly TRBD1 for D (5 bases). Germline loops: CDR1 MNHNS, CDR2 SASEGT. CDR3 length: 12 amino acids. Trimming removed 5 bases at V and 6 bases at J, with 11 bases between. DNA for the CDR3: TGTGCCAGCAGTAGACAGAGTCTCGAGCAGTACTTC. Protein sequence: CASSRQSLEQYF.

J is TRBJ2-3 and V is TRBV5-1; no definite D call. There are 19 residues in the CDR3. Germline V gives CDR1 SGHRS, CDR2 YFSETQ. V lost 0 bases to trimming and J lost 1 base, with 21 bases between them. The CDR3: CASSLAYVRAARGTDTQYF. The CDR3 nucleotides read TGCGCCAGCAGCTTGGCCTACGTGAGAGCCGCGAGAGGCACAGATACGCAGTATTTT.

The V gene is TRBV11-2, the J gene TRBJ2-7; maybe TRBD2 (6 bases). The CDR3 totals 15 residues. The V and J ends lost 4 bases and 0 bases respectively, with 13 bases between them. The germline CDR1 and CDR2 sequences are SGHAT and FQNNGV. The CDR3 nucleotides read TGTGCCAGCAGCTCGCTCGCGGGGACCTCCTACGAGCAGTACTTC. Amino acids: CASSSLAGTSYEQYF.